These 29 T cell receptor beta chains were sequenced from one sample in a study of shared clonotypes between healthy human individuals. Data came from immunoSEQ multiplex PCR; TCRdb stores just in-frame clones and leaves some out. Here the sample spans 2 million to 2.5 million clones, about 95% being singletons. CD45RO-negative, CCR7-selected cells formed the naive CD8 fraction, which excluded terminally differentiated effector memory CD45RA+ cells. The sequencing sample was made of naive CD8+ T cells sorted from blood. These receptor sequences come from a man aged 18 to 29 in good health.

V gene TRBV4-1 combines with J gene TRBJ2-7; D might be TRBD1 (5 bases). V lost 0 bases, J lost 2 bases, and 11 bases lay in between. Germline V CDR1 and CDR2: MGHRA, YSYEKL. This CDR3 comprises 15 residues. DNA of the CDR3: TGCGCCAGCAGCCAAGAGACAGCCCCAGCCTACGAGCAGTACTTC. Amino acid sequence: CASSQETAPAYEQYF.

The gene calls are TRBV7-9 and TRBJ2-5; a possible D gene is TRBD2 (6 bases). CDR1 and CDR2 from the germline V gene are SEHNR and FQNEAQ (reference sequence). The CDR3 is made up of 16 amino acids. The V gene lost 1 base and the J gene lost 4 bases, with 16 bases spanning the gap. The CDR3 DNA is TGTGCCAGCAGCTTAGTGTCCGCCGGGGGAGGAGAGACCCAGTACTTC. This sequence encodes CASSLVSAGGGETQYF.

With respect to this clone: Other DNA sequences from this sample encode an identical CDR3 as well. V gene TRBV9 combines with J gene TRBJ2-7; TRBD1 is a possible D gene (6 bases). Germline V CDR1 and CDR2: SGDLS, YYNGEE. The CDR3 is 13 amino acids. V lost 0 bases and J lost 7, with 11 bases in between. CDR3 DNA sequence: TGTGCCAGCAGCGTAGGGGGGCTAGGTGAGCAGTACTTC. It translates to CASSVGGLGEQYF.

The chain employs TRBV5-1 and TRBJ2-3; the D gene is possibly TRBD1 (6 bases). Germline lookup yields CDR1 SGHRS and CDR2 YFSETQ. This CDR3 region has 16 residues. The V end lost 2 bases, the J end lost 4 bases, and 17 bases lay between the germline ends. This CDR3 is CASSFLSKGVSDTQYF. For the CDR3, the DNA is TGCGCCAGCAGCTTCCTCTCGAAGGGGGTTTCAGATACGCAGTATTTT. The entire variable domain, with the rest obtained from reference TRBV5-1 and TRBJ2-3, is as follows: KAGVTQTPRYLIKTRGQQVTLSCSPISGHRSVSWYQQTPGQGLQFLFEYFSETQRNKGNFPGRFSGRQFSNSRSEMNVSTLELGDSALYLCASSFLSKGVSDTQYFGPGTRLTVL.

The rearrangement uses TRBV4-1 and TRBJ1-5; 7 nucleotides line up with TRBD1. Germline CDR1 and CDR2: MGHRA and YSYEKL. There are 18 residues in the CDR3. The ends lost 0 bases at V and 1 base at J; junction bases unmatched: 9. As DNA, the CDR3 is TGCGCCAGCAGCCAAGATCTATCTCAGGGGGTGAGCAATCAGCCCCAGCATTTT. This encodes CASSQDLSQGVSNQPQHF.

This clone was counted between two and nine times. The CDR3 is CASSATAIYGYTF. The CDR3, as DNA: TGTGCCAGCAGTGCGACAGCTATCTATGGCTACACCTTC. The chain is built from TRBV7-2 and TRBJ1-2, with D possibly being TRBD1 (5 bases). The CDR3 has 13 amino acids. Trimming left V 6 bases short and J 4 bases short, with 12 bases between. Germline CDR1 SGHTA, CDR2 FQGNSA.

DNA of the CDR3: TGTGCCAGCAGTTTAGTGAGGGGGGGGCTTGGTAGTCAGCCCCAGCATTTT. Protein sequence: CASSLVRGGLGSQPQHF. The chain combines TRBV28 with TRBJ1-5, with a tentative D call TRBD1 (6 bases). Germline V gene sequence: CDR1 MDHEN, CDR2 SYDVKM. The CDR3 runs 17 residues. The V and J ends lost 2 bases and 6 bases respectively, with 20 bases between them. Together with reference TRBV28 and TRBJ1-5, the CDR3 gives the full variable domain: DVKVTQSSRYLVKRTGEKVFLECVQDMDHENMFWYRQDPGLGLRLIYFSYDVKMKEKGDIPEGYSVSREKKERFSLILESASTNQTSMYLCASSLVRGGLGSQPQHFGDGTRLSIL.

The V and J genes are TRBV7-6 and TRBJ2-7; TRBD2 matches 9 bases. Losses at the gene ends were 3 bases for V and 2 bases for J; bases not matched to a gene: 2. This CDR3 has 14 residues. The V gene's germline CDR1 is SGHVS and CDR2 FNYEAQ. The CDR3 DNA is TGTGCCAGCAGCTTGCGGGAGGGCCCCTACGAGCAGTACTTC. Protein sequence: CASSLREGPYEQYF. The variable domain in full, completed from reference TRBV7-6 and TRBJ2-7, reads GAGVSQSPRYKVTKRGQDVALRCDPISGHVSLYWYRQALGQGPEFLTYFNYEAQQDKSGLPNDRFSAERPEGSISTLTIQRTEQRDSAMYRCASSLREGPYEQYFGPGTRLTVT.

V gene TRBV4-1 combines with J gene TRBJ2-5; 7 bases line up with TRBD2. The trim removed 5 bases at V and 2 bases at J, leaving 8 bases unmatched. The CDR3 extends over 15 amino acids. CDR1 and CDR2 (germline): MGHRA, YSYEKL. Written as DNA, the CDR3 is TGCGCCAGCAGCTACCGACTAGCCCAACAAGAGACCCAGTACTTC. Its translation is CASSYRLAQQETQYF.

V and J are TRBV4-3 and TRBJ2-1; D is unresolved. V shed 0 bases and J shed 0 bases, with 12 bases lying between them. CDR3 length: 17 residues. Germline-derived CDR1 and CDR2 are LGHNA and YSLEER. The CDR3 DNA follows: TGCGCCAGCAGCCAAGAATGGCCCCCCGCCTCCTACAATGAGCAGTTCTTC. Translation gives CASSQEWPPASYNEQFF.

V gene TRBV6-1 combines with J gene TRBJ2-7; 9 nucleotides agree with TRBD1. The CDR3 totals 15 residues. Germline loops: CDR1 MNHNS, CDR2 SASEGT. The V and J ends lost 7 bases and 2 bases, in that order; junction bases with no gene match: 9. The CDR3 is CASIRPGQGTYEQYF. The DNA of the CDR3 is TGTGCCAGCATTAGACCGGGACAGGGAACCTACGAGCAGTACTTC.

The V call is TRBV5-6, the J call TRBJ1-2, with no clear D. Trimming removed 2 bases from V and 5 bases from J, with 7 bases in between. The CDR3 is 12 amino acids. Germline CDR1 SGHDT, CDR2 YYEEEE. The CDR3 here is CASSFDNYGYTF. Written as DNA, the CDR3 is TGTGCCAGCAGCTTTGACAATTATGGCTACACCTTC.

The chain employs TRBV5-1 and TRBJ1-2; 8 bases fit TRBD1. CDR1 is SGHRS, CDR2 YFSETQ, per germline. CDR3 length equals 15 residues. Germline trimming cut 1 base from V and 8 bases from J; bases unmatched to any gene: 10. As DNA, the CDR3 is TGCGCCAGCAGCTTGCGGCAGGGGGCTCCCCCGGGCTACACCTTC. This sequence encodes CASSLRQGAPPGYTF.

The rearrangement uses TRBV7-6 and TRBJ2-1, with TRBD2 matching over 7 bases. With 1 base clipped from V and 6 bases from J, the junction kept 9 bases outside the gene matches. Germline CDR1 SGHVS, CDR2 FNYEAQ. There are 16 residues in the CDR3. The CDR3 loop is CASSLVRGSSGNEQFF. The DNA of the CDR3 is TGTGCCAGCAGCTTAGTACGCGGGAGTAGTGGCAATGAGCAGTTCTTC.

The chain has TRBV6-5 and TRBJ2-5; the D gene is possibly TRBD1 (7 bases). The V end lost 2 bases, the J end lost 2 bases, and 15 bases lay between the germline ends. CDR1 is MNHEY and CDR2 is SVGAGI in the germline V gene. The CDR3 length is 16 residues. This CDR3 reads CASSYGAGGQQETQYF. The CDR3 DNA follows: TGTGCCAGCAGTTACGGGGCAGGGGGGCAACAAGAGACCCAGTACTTC.

J is TRBJ2-1 and V is TRBV5-1, with D tentatively TRBD2 (6 bases). The CDR3 is made up of 14 amino acids. The V end was cut by 2 bases, the J end by 6 bases, with 12 bases between. From germline, CDR1 is SGHRS and CDR2 YFSETQ. This CDR3 reads CASSFRGNPNEQFF. DNA for the CDR3: TGCGCCAGCAGCTTCCGGGGGAACCCCAATGAGCAGTTCTTC.

V and J are TRBV4-1 and TRBJ2-7; 8 nucleotides line up with TRBD1. The CDR3 is 15 residues long. J was trimmed by 0 bases and V by 2 bases; bases with no gene match: 3. CDR1 is MGHRA and CDR2 is YSYEKL in the germline V gene. CDR3 nucleotides: TGCGCCAGCAGCCAAAAACAGGGGGACTCCTACGAGCAGTACTTC. Translation gives CASSQKQGDSYEQYF.

The chain joins TRBV9 to TRBJ2-7; no reliable D call. This CDR3 has 14 amino acids. CDR1 is SGDLS and CDR2 is YYNGEE in the germline V gene. V lost 4 bases and J 3 bases, leaving 14 bases between the germline ends. CDR3 amino acids: CASSPDLGFYEQYF. The CDR3 coding sequence is TGTGCCAGCAGCCCCGATCTAGGATTCTACGAGCAGTACTTC.

The table lists this clone with a count of one. J is TRBJ2-3 and V is TRBV5-6, with 10 bases aligning to TRBD2. The CDR3 extends over 16 amino acids. The germline V gene has CDR1 SGHDT and CDR2 YYEEEE. J gave up 4 bases and V 4 bases, and 9 bases lay outside the gene matches. The CDR3 spells CASSHLLAGGSDTQYF. The CDR3, as DNA: TGTGCCAGCAGCCACCTATTAGCGGGAGGATCAGATACGCAGTATTTT. The entire variable domain, with the rest obtained from reference TRBV5-6 and TRBJ2-3, is as follows: DAGVTQSPTHLIKTRGQQVTLRCSPKSGHDTVSWYQQALGQGPQFIFQYYEEEERQRGNFPDRFSGHQFPNYSSELNVNALLLGDSALYLCASSHLLAGGSDTQYFGPGTRLTVL.

J is TRBJ2-7 and V is TRBV5-1; D might be TRBD1 (6 bases). The CDR3 covers 14 residues. Germline V gene lookup returns CDR1 SGHRS and CDR2 YFSETQ. Trimming cost V 2 bases and J 3 bases, with 12 bases left between them. In DNA, the CDR3 is TGCGCCAGCAGCTTCTTCACAGGGAACTACGAGCAGTACTTC. Its protein is CASSFFTGNYEQYF.

The V and J genes are TRBV27 and TRBJ2-5; D is ambiguous. V shed 5 bases and J shed 5 bases, with 15 bases lying between them. This CDR3 comprises 14 residues. Germline values: CDR1 MNHEY, CDR2 SMNVEV (reference sequence). Here the CDR3 reads CASSPTWGRETQYF. Here the CDR3 DNA reads TGTGCCAGCAGTCCGACGTGGGGTAGGGAGACCCAGTACTTC.

CDR3 DNA sequence: TGTGCCAGCAGCTTAGTGGTACTAGCGGGGGCCGCCGCCTACAATGAGCAGTTCTTC. Its translation: CASSLVVLAGAAAYNEQFF. The chain joins TRBV11-1 to TRBJ2-1, with 11 bases matching TRBD2. Germline V gene sequence: CDR1 SGHAT, CDR2 FQDESV (reference sequence). This CDR3 is 19 amino acids long. The J segment lost 2 bases and the V segment lost 1 base, leaving 10 bases of the junction unmatched. The complete variable domain, with remaining parts taken from reference TRBV11-1 and TRBJ2-1, reads EAEVAQSPRYKITEKSQAVAFWCDPISGHATLYWYRQILGQGPELLVQFQDESVVDDSQLPKDRFSAERLKGVDSTLKIQPAELGDSAMYLCASSLVVLAGAAAYNEQFFGPGTRLTVL.

This chain joins TRBV28 and TRBJ2-2; D perhaps matches TRBD1 (6 bases). In germline, CDR1 is MDHEN, CDR2 SYDVKM. With 3 bases removed from V and 6 bases from J, the gap between germline ends came to 23 bases. This CDR3 spans 18 amino acids. In nucleotides, the CDR3 is TGTGCCAGCAGTTTTCCCCCGTCTGGGGGCGAAGAAGCCGGGGAGCTGTTTTTT. Translated: CASSFPPSGGEEAGELFF.

The chain joins TRBV2 to TRBJ1-2; 9 bases align to TRBD1. V trimming: 3 bases; J trimming: 0 bases; junction bases outside the gene matches: 5. Germline loops: CDR1 SNHLY, CDR2 FYNNEI. The CDR3 is 16 residues long. The CDR3 DNA is TGTGCCAGCAGTGAGAGGGACAGGGATCCTAACTATGGCTACACCTTC. Amino acids: CASSERDRDPNYGYTF.

This clone was observed a few times. The V call is TRBV7-9, the J call TRBJ2-7; D ambiguous. V lost 1 base and J lost 7, with 8 bases in between. Germline V gene data show CDR1 as SEHNR and CDR2 as FQNEAQ (reference sequence). The CDR3 length is 12 residues. The CDR3 bases are TGTGCCAGCAGCTTAGTGGCTGAGGAGCAGTACTTC. This translates into CASSLVAEEQYF.

J is TRBJ1-5 and V is TRBV27; D is uncertain. This CDR3 is 14 amino acids long. Between the trimmed V and J ends, which lost 6 bases and 0 bases, there was a span of 9 bases. The germline gives CDR1 MNHEY, CDR2 SMNVEV (reference sequence). The CDR3 here is CASSRTDSNQPQHF. CDR3 DNA sequence: TGTGCCAGCAGCCGGACGGATAGCAATCAGCCCCAGCATTTT.

This clone was recorded only once. This CDR3 is also generated by other DNA sequences in the sample. The chain employs TRBV28 and TRBJ2-2, with TRBD1 identical over 7 bases. This CDR3 comprises 14 residues. V dropped 4 bases and J dropped 4; count of bases not matched to a gene: 3. Germline CDR1 is MDHEN and CDR2 is SYDVKM. CDR3 sequence (DNA): TGTGCCAGCAGTTCCGGACAGGCCACCGGGGAGCTGTTTTTT. Protein product: CASSSGQATGELFF.

V and J are TRBV30 and TRBJ2-3; either TRBD1 or TRBD2 may supply D (5 bases each). Germline CDR1 GTSNPN, CDR2 SVGIG (reference sequence). The CDR3 extends over 13 amino acids. CDR3 DNA: TGTGCGGGTGGGGCTAGCAGAGCAGATACGCAGTATTTT. Residues: CAGGASRADTQYF.

V and J are TRBV29-1 and TRBJ2-1; the match to TRBD2 covers 13 bases. V shed 1 base, J shed 6 bases, and the junction held 9 bases outside the gene matches. The CDR3 totals 17 residues. Germline lookup yields CDR1 SQVTM and CDR2 ANQGSEA. The CDR3 nucleotides are TGCAGCGTTGAAGGTCTAACTAGCGGGAGGGCTGGCAATGAGCAGTTCTTC. This translates into CSVEGLTSGRAGNEQFF.